This TCR beta chain derives from a study of blood T cell repertoires in COVID-19 (dated by TCRdb to 2019 to 2021). Background on the whole study: Samples covering the acute and convalescent phases of COVID-19 were provided by collaborators in the United States, Italy and Spain. Where available, HLA class I and class II types were obtained from metadata supplied by the sample provider rather than from assay-based typing. The dataset comprised deeply sampled blood TCRbeta repertoires from subjects exposed to, actively infected with, or recovered from COVID-19. The repertoires were released in a freely available public database intended as a resource for research on the immune response to SARS-CoV-2. The sample metadata nearly always contained a de-identified subject ID, COVID-19 status, age in years and sex. Samples were obtained from the ongoing ImmuneRACE study (first 160 participants) and from about 1,300 subjects provided by 6 global collaborators. The prospective study material was composed of cDNA or gDNA derived from T cells, B-cell-depleted T cells, or PBMCs.

TCRbeta CDR3 regions were amplified from genomic DNA by means of the immunoSEQ Assay, a bias-controlled multiplex PCR. The paper's data handling went like this. Nucleated cell counts per sample were estimated from amplification of reference gene primers within the assay. Sequence reads were collapsed and filtered to measure the absolute abundance of every unique TCRbeta CDR3 rearrangement. Productive Simpson clonality was computed per sample as the square root of Simpson's diversity index over productive rearrangements. As stored in TCRdb, this immuneACCESS dataset retains in-frame rearrangements with V and J assigned. A fraction of the clones does not appear; measured against another copy, unresolved V genes explain less than half of the discrepancy, and the remainder lacks a known reason. The DNA gave D and trimming, while V, J and clone size come from that table. The sample profile shows around 250,000 clones; 70% to 90% of them were found once. 6.2% of the sample rests with the top ten.

Study-level results and caveats: Clinical and demographic metadata were provided uncurated, with the amount varying by source and participant.

The CDR3 contains 14 residues, cysteine and phenylalanine counted. Only the CDR3 region is kept as DNA, spanning 42 bases read in frame from base 1. CDR1 MNHEY and CDR2 SVGAGI are derived from the germline V gene. V is shortened by 0 bases, J by 3 bases, and the region joining them spans 9 bases. Whole blood was collected in K2EDTA tubes by collaborating institutions according to the institutions' own protocols. For TCRbeta analysis, collaborator samples were shipped as frozen whole blood, as isolated PBMCs, or as DNA extracted from either sample type. For this clone: Its specific antigen is unknown. No base-level quality is on record; no much larger clone is a single base apart.

The chain is made from TRBV6-5 and TRBJ2-7; no D segment can be confidently identified. What was sequenced was peripheral blood. This clonotype was obtained from a man aged 60-69 years with acute or convalescent COVID-19. The DNA sequence follows: TGTGCCAGCAGTTACTCGTCCGGGTTCTACGAGCAGTACTTC. It codes for CASSYSSGFYEQYF.